This paragraph covers one TCR beta chain sequence. Antigen unknown. This table comes from immunoSEQ multiplex PCR, and its TCRdb copy is limited to in-frame clones, with some not included. This sample carries 400,000 or so clones, about 88% of them seen once, and the ten largest clones take about 3.6%. This sample was included in a study of Ad26.COV2.S vaccination and SARS-CoV-2 variants. Treatment noted: approximately 18 received Ad26.COV2.S at low or high dose, single or two shots; 5 received placebo; per-sample allocation not given. At day 63 after the first vaccine or placebo injection, samples were drawn. Participants' vaccine, an Ad26 vector, delivered Wuhan-strain SARS-CoV-2 spike. Losses at the gene ends were 6 bases for V and 5 bases for J; bases not matched to a gene: 15. CDR3 length: 16 amino acids. Germline V gene data show CDR1 as MNHNY and CDR2 as SVGAGI (reference sequence). Study-wide results and caveats: It was reported that spike-specific CD8+ and CD4+ T cell responses were substantially broad after vaccination. People who got the vaccine or the placebo had similar non-spike TCR breadth. The TCR breadth and depth analyses may have understated or missed part of the total T cell responses.

Source: peripheral blood, taken in a trial of Ad26.COV2.S vaccine versus placebo. The chain joins TRBV6-6 to TRBJ1-1; TRBD1 aligns across 7 bases. The sequence came from a person between 18 and 65 years old who received the Ad26.COV2.S COVID-19 vaccine or a placebo. CDR3 in DNA: TGTGCCAGCAGGCCCCGACAGGGCGCATCGGGGACTGAAGCTTTCTTT. Amino acids: CASRPRQGASGTEAFF.